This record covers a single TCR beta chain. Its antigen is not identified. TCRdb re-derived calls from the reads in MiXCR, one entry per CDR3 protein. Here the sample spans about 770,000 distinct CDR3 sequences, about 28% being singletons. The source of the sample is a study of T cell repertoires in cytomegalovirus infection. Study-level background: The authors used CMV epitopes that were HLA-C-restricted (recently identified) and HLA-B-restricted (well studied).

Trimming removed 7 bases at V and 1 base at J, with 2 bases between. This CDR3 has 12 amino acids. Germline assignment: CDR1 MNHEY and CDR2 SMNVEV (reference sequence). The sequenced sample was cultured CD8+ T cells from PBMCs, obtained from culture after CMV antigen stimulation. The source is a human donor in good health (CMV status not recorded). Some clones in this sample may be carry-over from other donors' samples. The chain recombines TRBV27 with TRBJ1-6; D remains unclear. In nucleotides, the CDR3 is TGTGCCAGCACATCCTATAATTCACCCCTCCACTTT. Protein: CASTSYNSPLHF.